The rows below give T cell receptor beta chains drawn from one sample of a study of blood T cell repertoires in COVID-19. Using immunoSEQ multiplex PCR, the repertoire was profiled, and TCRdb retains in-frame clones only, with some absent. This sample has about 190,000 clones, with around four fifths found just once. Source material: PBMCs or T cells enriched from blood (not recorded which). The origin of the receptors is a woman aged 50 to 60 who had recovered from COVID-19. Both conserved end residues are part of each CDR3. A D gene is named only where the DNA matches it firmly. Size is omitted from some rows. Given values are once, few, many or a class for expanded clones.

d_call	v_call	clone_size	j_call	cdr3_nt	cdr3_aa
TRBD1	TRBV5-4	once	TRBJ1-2	TGTGCCAGCAGCACCCGGACAGGGACTAACTATGGCTACACCTTC	CASSTRTGTNYGYTF
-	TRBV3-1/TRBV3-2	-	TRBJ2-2	TGTGCCAGCAGCCAACGATATGCCCGGACGGCGGGCACCGGGGAGCTGTTTTTT	CASSQRYARTAGTGELFF
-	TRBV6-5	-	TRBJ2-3	TGTGCCAGCAGTTACTTGGCCAGCACAGATACGCAGTATTTT	CASSYLASTDTQYF
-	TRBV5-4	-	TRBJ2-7	TGTGCCAGCAGCTATTACAGGGCCGAGCAGTACTTC	CASSYYRAEQYF
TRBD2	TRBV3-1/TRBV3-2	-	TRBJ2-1	TGTGCCAGCAGCCCGATAGCGGGAGGGGGGAGGAATGAGCAGTTCTTC	CASSPIAGGGRNEQFF
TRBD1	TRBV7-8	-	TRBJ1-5	TGTGCCAGCAGTCTACCCGCCCGGACAGGGTTCGATAGCAATCAGCCCCAGCATTTT	CASSLPARTGFDSNQPQHF
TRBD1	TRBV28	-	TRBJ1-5	TGTGCCAGCAGCCAAGGGACAGGAAATCAGCCCCAGCATTTT	CASSQGTGNQPQHF
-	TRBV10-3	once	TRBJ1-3	TGTGCCATCAGTGCTCACGGAGAATACACCATATATTTT	CAISAHGEYTIYF
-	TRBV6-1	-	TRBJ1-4	TGTGCCAGCAGTGAGGGGGGGGGAGAAAAACTGTTTTTT	CASSEGGGEKLFF
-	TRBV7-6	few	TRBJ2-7	TGTGCCAGCAGCACCGGGTACGAGCAGTACTTC	CASSTGYEQYF